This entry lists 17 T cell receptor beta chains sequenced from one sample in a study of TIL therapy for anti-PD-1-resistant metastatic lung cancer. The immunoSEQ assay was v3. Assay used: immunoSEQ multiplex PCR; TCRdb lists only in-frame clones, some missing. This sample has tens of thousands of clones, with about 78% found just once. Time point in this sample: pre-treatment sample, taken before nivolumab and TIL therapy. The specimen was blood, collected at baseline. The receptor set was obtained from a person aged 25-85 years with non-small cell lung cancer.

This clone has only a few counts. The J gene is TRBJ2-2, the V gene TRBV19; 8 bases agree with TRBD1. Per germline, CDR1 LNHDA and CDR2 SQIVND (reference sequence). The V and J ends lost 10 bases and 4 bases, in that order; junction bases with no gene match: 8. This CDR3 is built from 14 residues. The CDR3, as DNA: TGTGCCACATCATTCACAGGGGGCACCGGGGAGCTGTTTTTT. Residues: CATSFTGGTGELFF.

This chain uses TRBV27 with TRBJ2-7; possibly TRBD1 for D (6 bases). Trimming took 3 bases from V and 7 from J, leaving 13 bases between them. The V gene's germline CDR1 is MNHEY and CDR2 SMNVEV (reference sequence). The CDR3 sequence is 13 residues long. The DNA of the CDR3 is TGTGCCAGCAGTTTCCCGGGCACAGGGGAGCAGTACTTC. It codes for CASSFPGTGEQYF.

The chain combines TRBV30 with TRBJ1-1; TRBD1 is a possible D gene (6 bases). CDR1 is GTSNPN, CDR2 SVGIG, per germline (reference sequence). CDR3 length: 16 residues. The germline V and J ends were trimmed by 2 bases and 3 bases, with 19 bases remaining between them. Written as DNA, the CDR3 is TGTGCCTGGAGTAACAGGGACTCTCTCGGGGACACTGAAGCTTTCTTT. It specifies CAWSNRDSLGDTEAFF.

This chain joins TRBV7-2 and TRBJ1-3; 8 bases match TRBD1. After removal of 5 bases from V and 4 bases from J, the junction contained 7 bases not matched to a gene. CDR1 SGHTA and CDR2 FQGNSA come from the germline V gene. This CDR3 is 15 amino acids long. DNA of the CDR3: TGTGCCAGCAGCGTAAACAGGGGGTCCGGAAACACCATATATTTT. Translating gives CASSVNRGSGNTIYF.

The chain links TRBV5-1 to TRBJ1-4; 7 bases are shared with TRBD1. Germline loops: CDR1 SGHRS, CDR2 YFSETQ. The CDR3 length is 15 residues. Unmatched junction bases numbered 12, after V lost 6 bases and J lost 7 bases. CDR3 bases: TGCGCCAGCAAGGTAGATTTTACAGGGGCTGAAAAACTGTTTTTT. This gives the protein CASKVDFTGAEKLFF.

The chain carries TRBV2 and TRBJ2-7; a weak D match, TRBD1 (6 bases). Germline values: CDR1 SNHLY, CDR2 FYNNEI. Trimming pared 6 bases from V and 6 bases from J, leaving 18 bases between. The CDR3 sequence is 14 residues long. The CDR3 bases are TGTGCCAGCAGCCCCAGCCGTGGGGGCGCCGAGCAGTACTTC. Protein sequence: CASSPSRGGAEQYF.

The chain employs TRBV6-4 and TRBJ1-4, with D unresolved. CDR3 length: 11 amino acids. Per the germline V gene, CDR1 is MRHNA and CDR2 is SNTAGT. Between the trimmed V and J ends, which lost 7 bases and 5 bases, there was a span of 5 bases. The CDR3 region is CASTPNEKLFF. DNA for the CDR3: TGTGCCAGCACTCCCAATGAAAAACTGTTTTTT.

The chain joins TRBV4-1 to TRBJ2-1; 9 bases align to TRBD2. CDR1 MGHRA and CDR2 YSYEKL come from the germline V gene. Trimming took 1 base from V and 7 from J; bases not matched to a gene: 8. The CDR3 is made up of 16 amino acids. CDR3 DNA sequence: TGCGCCAGCAGCCAAGCTCCGGCTAGCGGGATAAATGAGCAGTTCTTC. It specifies CASSQAPASGINEQFF.

In DNA, the CDR3 is TGTGCCAGCTCCCAAGGACAGGGGAACGAGCAGTACTTC. Amino acid sequence: CASSQGQGNEQYF. This chain links TRBV11-3 with TRBJ2-5; 9 bases align to TRBD1. The assigned J gene may be wrong: the sequence end matches TRBJ2-7 better. This CDR3 region has 13 residues. From germline, CDR1 is SGHNT and CDR2 YENEEA.

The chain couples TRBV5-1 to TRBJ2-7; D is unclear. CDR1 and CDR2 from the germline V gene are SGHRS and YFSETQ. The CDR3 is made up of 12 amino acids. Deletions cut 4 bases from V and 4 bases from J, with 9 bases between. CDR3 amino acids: CASSHSAYEQYF. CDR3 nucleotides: TGCGCCAGCAGCCACAGTGCGTACGAGCAGTACTTC.

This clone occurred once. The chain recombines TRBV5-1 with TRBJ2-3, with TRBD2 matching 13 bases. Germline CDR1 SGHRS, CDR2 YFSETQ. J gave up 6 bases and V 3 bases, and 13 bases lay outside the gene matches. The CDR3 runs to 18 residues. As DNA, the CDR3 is TGCGCCAGCAGCTGGGGGATACTAGCGGGAGGGCCTGGTGATACGCAGTATTTT. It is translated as CASSWGILAGGPGDTQYF.

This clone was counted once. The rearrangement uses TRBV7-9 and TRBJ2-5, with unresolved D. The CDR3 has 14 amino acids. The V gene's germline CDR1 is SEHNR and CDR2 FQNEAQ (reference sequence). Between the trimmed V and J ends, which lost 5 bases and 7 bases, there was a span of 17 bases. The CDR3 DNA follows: TGTGCCAGCAGCGATAGACGGAATTTAGGGACCCAGTACTTC. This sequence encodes CASSDRRNLGTQYF. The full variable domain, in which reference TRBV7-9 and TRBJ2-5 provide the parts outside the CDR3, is DTGVSQNPRHKITKRGQNVTFRCDPISEHNRLYWYRQTLGQGPEFLTYFQNEAQLEKSRLLSDRFSAERPKGSFSTLEIQRTEQGDSAMYLCASSDRRNLGTQYFGPGTRLLVL.

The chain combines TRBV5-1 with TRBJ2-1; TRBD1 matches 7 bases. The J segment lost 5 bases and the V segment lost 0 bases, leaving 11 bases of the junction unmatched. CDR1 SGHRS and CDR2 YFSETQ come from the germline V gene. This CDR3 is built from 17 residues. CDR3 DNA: TGCGCCAGCAGCTTGGTTGGCAGGGGGACAAGGGACAATGAGCAGTTCTTC. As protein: CASSLVGRGTRDNEQFF.

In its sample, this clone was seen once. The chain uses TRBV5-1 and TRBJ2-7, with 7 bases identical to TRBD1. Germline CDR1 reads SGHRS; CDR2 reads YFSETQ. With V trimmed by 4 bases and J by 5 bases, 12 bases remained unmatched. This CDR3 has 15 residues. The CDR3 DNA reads TGCGCCAGCAGCCGCATGGGACAGTTGACGGACGAGCAGTACTTC. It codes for CASSRMGQLTDEQYF.

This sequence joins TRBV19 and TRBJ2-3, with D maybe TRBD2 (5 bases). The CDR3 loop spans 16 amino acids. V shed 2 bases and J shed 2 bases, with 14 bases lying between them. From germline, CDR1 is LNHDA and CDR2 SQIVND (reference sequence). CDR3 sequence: CASSITAGGFTDTQYF. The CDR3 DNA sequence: TGTGCCAGTAGTATAACCGCGGGCGGCTTCACAGATACGCAGTATTTT. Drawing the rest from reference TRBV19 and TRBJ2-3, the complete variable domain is DGGITQSPKYLFRKEGQNVTLSCEQNLNHDAMYWYRQDPGQGLRLIYYSQIVNDFQKGDIAEGYSVSREKKESFPLTVTSAQKNPTAFYLCASSITAGGFTDTQYFGPGTRLTVL.

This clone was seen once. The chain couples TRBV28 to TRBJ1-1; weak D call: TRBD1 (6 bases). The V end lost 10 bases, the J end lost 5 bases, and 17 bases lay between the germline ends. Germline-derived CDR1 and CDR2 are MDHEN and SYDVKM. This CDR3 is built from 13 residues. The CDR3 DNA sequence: TGTGCCACGGTTGAAGGGGGATCGACTGAAGCTTTCTTT. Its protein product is CATVEGGSTEAFF.

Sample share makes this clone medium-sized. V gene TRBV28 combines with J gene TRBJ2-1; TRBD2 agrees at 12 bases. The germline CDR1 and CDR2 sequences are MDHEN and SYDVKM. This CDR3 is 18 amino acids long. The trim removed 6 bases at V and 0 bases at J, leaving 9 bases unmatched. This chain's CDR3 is CASRETSGGPSSYNEQFF. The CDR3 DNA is TGTGCCAGCAGGGAGACTAGCGGGGGCCCCAGCTCCTACAATGAGCAGTTCTTC.